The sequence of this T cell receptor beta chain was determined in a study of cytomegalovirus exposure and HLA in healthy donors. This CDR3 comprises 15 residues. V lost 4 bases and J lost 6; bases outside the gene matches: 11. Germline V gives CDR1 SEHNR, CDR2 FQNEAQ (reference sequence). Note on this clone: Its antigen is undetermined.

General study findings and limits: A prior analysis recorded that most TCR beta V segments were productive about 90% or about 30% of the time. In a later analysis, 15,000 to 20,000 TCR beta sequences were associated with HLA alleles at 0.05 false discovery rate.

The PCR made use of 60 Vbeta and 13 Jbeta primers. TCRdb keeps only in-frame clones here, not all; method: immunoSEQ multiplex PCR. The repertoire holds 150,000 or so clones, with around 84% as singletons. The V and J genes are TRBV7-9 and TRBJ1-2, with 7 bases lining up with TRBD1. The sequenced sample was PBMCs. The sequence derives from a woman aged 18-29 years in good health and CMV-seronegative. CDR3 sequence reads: CASSSTSGTAHGYTF. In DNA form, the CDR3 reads TGTGCCAGCAGCTCGACCTCCGGGACAGCACATGGCTACACCTTC.